This T cell receptor beta chain originates from a study of OX40 agonist ivuxolimab in advanced cancers. Study at large: Participants could have had prior anti-PD-1, anti-PD-L1 or anti-CTLA-4 therapy, and more than 35% had some. Partial responses were observed in three patients, of whom one had hepatocellular carcinoma and two had cutaneous melanoma.

Germline CDR1 and CDR2: SGDLS and YYNGEE. CDR3 size: 15 residues. The V segment lost 5 bases and the J segment 3 bases; nucleotides outside the gene matches: 6. Data came from immunoSEQ multiplex PCR; TCRdb stores just in-frame clones and leaves some out. The data contain tens of thousands of clones, 85% to 90% of them singletons. This clone was picked up one time. The clonotype originates from an adult with an advanced solid tumor such as melanoma, head and neck, liver or kidney cancer. Material: CD4+ or CD8+ T cells sorted from blood, obtained in a trial of the OX40 agonist ivuxolimab. The chain links TRBV9 to TRBJ2-3, with TRBD2 identical over 10 bases. The CDR3 spells CASSKSSGRTDTQYF. Here the CDR3 DNA reads TGTGCCAGCAGTAAATCTAGCGGGAGAACAGATACGCAGTATTTT.